Given below is one TCR beta chain in context. This receptor's antigen is unknown. No much larger clone is present one base from it, and per-base qualities are unavailable. This sample was included in a study of a mutant IDH1 vaccine in newly diagnosed glioma listed by TCRdb under 2021. About the study as a whole: Of the approximately 33 treated patients, 62.5% were male and around 40% were female, and a mean age of roughly 41 years was recorded. Before enrollment, patients had received standard therapy of radiotherapy alone, temozolomide alone, or radiochemotherapy with temozolomide; most received the combination. Peripheral blood samples were drawn at six visits, namely V03 (baseline), V05, V07, V10, V12 and V13. Longitudinal TCRB deep sequencing was done for some 25 treated patients, wherever samples were available for exploratory analyses. Broader findings and caveats from the paper: No apparent relationship was observed between pseudoprogression and alterations in the top peripheral T cell clonotypes detected by TCRB sequencing. It was noted by the authors that analyses of patient blood samples could not be reproduced owing to sample limitations. Across multiple MHC alleles, vaccine-induced immune responses were seen in 85% to 95% of patients. Selection of PBMC samples for TCRB deep sequencing was based on availability.

Library preparation used the immunoSEQ multiplex PCR assay. Rearranged TCR beta chain sequences were amplified with the hsTCRB Kit following the manufacturer's protocol. Sequencing of TCRB libraries was carried out on an Illumina MiSeq. The study's processing was this. The kit vendor's proprietary platform handled demultiplexing, trimming and gene mapping. In its TCRdb copy, this immuneACCESS table keeps in-frame sequences only and misses some clones. Where compared with another copy, unresolved V genes explain less than half of these, and the others have no known cause. V and J calls and clone size come straight from that table; D and trimming were deduced from the DNA. The sample table holds around 88,000 clones, of which around 80% were seen once. Roughly 7% of the sample is in the top ten clones. According to the study, the label for this sample's time point signals: baseline, week 1 (first vaccination visit). The treatment or condition tag for this specimen amounts to: pre-vaccination baseline after standard-of-care therapy. The donors had newly diagnosed IDH1-mutant astrocytomas of WHO grade 3 or 4 that showed loss of nuclear ATRX. The samples were drawn from NOA16, a multicentre, single-arm, open-label phase I trial in Germany that tested a mutant IDH1 peptide vaccine in humans for the first time. Visit V03 blood draws served as the baseline sample for immunogenicity testing. Genomic DNA for TCRB sequencing was isolated from EDTA blood with the DNeasy Blood and Tissue Kit.

The sequencing used PBMCs, collected from a glioma patient treated with radiotherapy, temozolomide or both. The clonotype was recovered from a man in his forties with glioma.

The CDR3 here reads CASSLPAGAYEQYF. The DNA is TGTGCCAGCAGCTTACCGGCAGGAGCCTACGAGCAGTACTTC. The sequence is built from TRBV7-9 and TRBJ2-7; too little of a D gene remains to name it. A distance of 10 bases separates the germline ends of V and J, which lose 2 bases and 2 bases respectively. Spanning cysteine to phenylalanine, the CDR3 consists of 14 amino acids. The read is trimmed to its CDR3 DNA, 42 bases read in frame from base 1. CDR1 and CDR2 (SEHNR, FQNEAQ) derive from the germline V gene (reference sequence).